This T cell receptor beta chain was recovered during a study of blood T cell repertoires in COVID-19. For the study at large: Samples came from the United States, Italy and Spain, spanning acute and convalescent COVID-19. PBMCs, B-cell-depleted T cells, or T cells were the source of the cDNA or gDNA that made up the material.

CDR3 length: 15 residues. Looked up from germline, CDR1 is MDHEN and CDR2 is SYDVKM. V was pared by 5 bases and J by 11 bases, with 13 bases of the junction left unmatched. Per the original methods: Reference gene primer amplification gave estimated nucleated cell counts. Sequencing was performed with immunoSEQ multiplex PCR; in TCRdb, only in-frame clones are kept and a portion is missing. Clonal size and the V and J genes are those of that table, whereas D and trimming came from the DNA. In the table there are 150,000 or so clones, 80% to 90% of which are singletons. The source of this sequence is a man in his 60s with acute or convalescent COVID-19. The material sequenced was peripheral blood. This chain links TRBV28 with TRBJ1-1, with TRBD1 matching over 11 bases. The CDR3 nucleotides are TGTGCCAGCAGTCCCGGGACAGGGGGGAGTTTGGAGGCTTTCTTT. Encoded protein: CASSPGTGGSLEAFF.